Following are 26 T cell receptor beta chains from one sample sequenced in a study of blood T cell repertoires in COVID-19. Clones were sequenced by immunoSEQ multiplex PCR, and TCRdb holds only the in-frame ones, with some missing. The sample includes roughly 390,000 clones, about 85% of them seen just once. What was sequenced was peripheral blood. Receptors originate from a young woman with acute or convalescent COVID-19.

J is TRBJ1-1 and V is TRBV5-1; 8 bases line up with TRBD1. The length of the CDR3 is 14 residues. With V trimmed by 4 bases and J by 3 bases, 5 bases remained unmatched. Per germline, CDR1 SGHRS and CDR2 YFSETQ. The CDR3 region is CASSPDRGDTEAFF. Written as DNA, the CDR3 is TGCGCCAGCAGCCCCGACAGGGGTGACACTGAAGCTTTCTTT. Filled out from reference TRBV5-1 and TRBJ1-1, the complete variable domain reads KAGVTQTPRYLIKTRGQQVTLSCSPISGHRSVSWYQQTPGQGLQFLFEYFSETQRNKGNFPGRFSGRQFSNSRSEMNVSTLELGDSALYLCASSPDRGDTEAFFGQGTRLTVV.

V gene TRBV6-5 combines with J gene TRBJ1-6; TRBD1 agrees at 8 bases. V lost 6 bases to trimming and J lost 5 bases; unmatched junction nucleotides: 6. The V gene's germline CDR1 is MNHEY and CDR2 SVGAGI. This CDR3 is built from 15 residues. The CDR3 is CASSPQGGNNSPLHF. The CDR3, as DNA: TGTGCCAGCAGCCCACAGGGGGGAAATAATTCACCCCTCCACTTT.

This clone was recorded once. The genes are TRBV10-2 and TRBJ2-7, with D possibly matching TRBD2 (6 bases). Germline assignment: CDR1 WSHSY and CDR2 SAAADI. The V and J ends lost 10 bases and 2 bases respectively, with 15 bases between them. The CDR3 consists of 13 residues. In DNA, the CDR3 is TGCGCCATCGCGGCTAGCGAGACCTACGAGCAGTACTTC. Its translation: CAIAASETYEQYF.

The V call is TRBV18, the J call TRBJ1-5; 9 nucleotides line up with TRBD1. CDR1 is KGHSH, CDR2 LQKENI, per germline. The CDR3 is 16 residues long. The V gene end was trimmed by 5 bases and the J gene end by 5 bases; junction bases not matched to a gene: 10. The CDR3 loop is CASSSYRGRLHQPQHF. The CDR3 coding sequence is TGTGCCAGCTCATCGTACAGGGGGCGTTTACATCAGCCCCAGCATTTT.

The CDR3 bases are TGTGCCAGCAGTGATAGGGACAAAATTCAAAATACTAATGAAAAACTGTTTTTT. Its translation: CASSDRDKIQNTNEKLFF. The V call is TRBV6-1, the J call TRBJ1-4; perhaps TRBD1 as D (6 bases). This CDR3 comprises 18 residues. The V end was cut by 3 bases, the J end by 2 bases, with 19 bases between. Germline CDR1 reads MNHNS; CDR2 reads SASEGT.

The genes are TRBV18 and TRBJ1-2; 8 bases are a match to TRBD1. The CDR3 has 16 amino acids. Losses at the gene ends were 5 bases for V and 0 bases for J; bases not matched to a gene: 8. Germline V gives CDR1 KGHSH, CDR2 LQKENI. This CDR3 is CASSRTGIGANYGYTF. DNA of the CDR3: TGTGCCAGCTCAAGGACAGGGATCGGAGCTAACTATGGCTACACCTTC.

This clone was recorded only once. The V gene is TRBV5-6, the J gene TRBJ1-4, with TRBD1 identical over 8 bases. The V gene end was trimmed by 4 bases and the J gene end by 5 bases; junction bases not matched to a gene: 4. The CDR3 is 14 residues long. The V gene's germline CDR1 is SGHDT and CDR2 YYEEEE. CDR3 sequence (DNA): TGTGCCAGCAGCCCAGGGGGCTTAAATGAAAAACTGTTTTTT. As protein: CASSPGGLNEKLFF.

This chain joins TRBV19 and TRBJ2-7; D may be TRBD1 (7 bases). The V and J ends lost 0 bases and 5 bases respectively, with 17 bases between them. The CDR3 contains 16 residues. Germline CDR1 LNHDA, CDR2 SQIVND (reference sequence). DNA of the CDR3: TGTGCCAGTAGTATAGATCTCCAGGGGGGCATGAACGAGCAGTACTTC. Translating it yields CASSIDLQGGMNEQYF.

The chain uses TRBV5-4 and TRBJ2-5; the D gene is possibly TRBD1 (5 bases). Trimming cost V 4 bases and J 1 base, with 17 bases left between them. The V gene's germline CDR1 is SGHNT and CDR2 YYREEE (reference sequence). The CDR3 sequence is 16 residues long. CDR3 DNA: TGTGCCAGCAGCCGCGCTGTTGGCAGGGTCCAAGAGACCCAGTACTTC. This codes for CASSRAVGRVQETQYF.

V usage is TRBV18 and J usage is TRBJ1-4, with TRBD1 as a possible D gene (5 bases). Trimming took off 2 bases at V and 7 bases at J, with 8 bases between the two ends. Germline assignment: CDR1 KGHSH and CDR2 LQKENI. This CDR3 region has 13 residues. DNA for the CDR3: TGTGCCAGCTCACCAAGCACAGGTGAAAAACTGTTTTTT. Translation: CASSPSTGEKLFF. The complete variable domain, with remaining parts taken from reference TRBV18 and TRBJ1-4, reads NAGVMQNPRHLVRRRGQEARLRCSPMKGHSHVYWYRQLPEEGLKFMVYLQKENIIDESGMPKERFSAEFPKEGPSILRIQQVVRGDSAAYFCASSPSTGEKLFFGSGTQLSVL.

The J gene is TRBJ1-2, the V gene TRBV5-8; 10 nucleotides align to TRBD1. V shed 0 bases and J 6 bases; nucleotides not matched to a gene: 8. Germline-derived CDR1 and CDR2 are SGHTS and YDEGEE. This CDR3 has 16 amino acids. CDR3 region: CASSLGLQTGGDGYTF. The CDR3 DNA reads as TGTGCCAGCAGCTTGGGGCTTCAGACAGGGGGCGATGGCTACACCTTC.

The chain couples TRBV2 to TRBJ1-5; D is perhaps TRBD1 (6 bases). The V gene's germline CDR1 is SNHLY and CDR2 FYNNEI. The V end was cut by 11 bases, the J end by 7 bases, with 24 bases between. This CDR3 region has 15 residues. CDR3 sequence reads: CACLSHREAGQPQHF. The CDR3 region has the DNA TGTGCCTGCCTGTCGCACAGGGAAGCGGGACAGCCCCAGCATTTT.

The chain uses TRBV28 and TRBJ1-4; TRBD1 agrees at 11 bases. Unmatched junction bases numbered 6, after V lost 5 bases and J lost 10 bases. CDR3 length: 14 residues. Germline V CDR1 and CDR2: MDHEN, SYDVKM. CDR3 protein: CASSPWDRGGKLFF. CDR3 bases: TGTGCCAGCAGTCCCTGGGACAGGGGGGGAAAACTGTTTTTT.

Many counts were recorded for this clone. CDR3 residues: CASRPLQVVGGYTF. CDR3 nucleotides: TGTGCCAGCAGACCATTACAGGTAGTCGGTGGCTACACCTTC. The chain carries TRBV27 and TRBJ1-2, with a tentative D call TRBD1 (5 bases). The CDR3 has 14 amino acids. CDR1 and CDR2 (germline): MNHEY, SMNVEV (reference sequence). Trimming shortened V by 6 bases and J by 7 bases, and 18 bases separated the two germline ends.

The chain carries TRBV6-6 and TRBJ2-7, with TRBD1 matching over 7 bases. Trimming cost V 4 bases and J 4 bases; bases outside gene matches: 7. Germline lookup yields CDR1 MNHNY and CDR2 SVGAGI (reference sequence). The CDR3 sequence is 14 residues long. Written as DNA, the CDR3 is TGTGCCAGCAGTTCGCCGACAGGGACGTACGAGCAGTACTTC. Translation: CASSSPTGTYEQYF.

V is TRBV4-1 and J is TRBJ2-4; TRBD1 agrees at 7 bases. V trimming: 4 bases; J trimming: 6 bases; junction bases outside the gene matches: 6. Per germline, CDR1 MGHRA and CDR2 YSYEKL. The CDR3 contains 14 residues. The CDR3 sequence: CASSPGQGVNIQYF. For the CDR3, the DNA is TGCGCCAGCAGCCCCGGGCAGGGGGTAAACATTCAGTACTTC.

The genes are TRBV12-5 and TRBJ2-5; the match to TRBD2 covers 13 bases. CDR1 and CDR2 (germline): LGHNT, FRNRAP. Trimming at V came to 5 bases and at J to 2 bases, leaving 8 bases not matched to a gene. The CDR3 sequence is 17 residues long. CDR3 DNA: TGTGCTAGTGGTCTCGCCCAGGGACTAGCGGGACAAGAGACCCAGTACTTC. Its translation: CASGLAQGLAGQETQYF.

The J gene is TRBJ1-3, the V gene TRBV7-8; no firm D call. The ends were cut back, 2 bases at V and 9 bases at J, with 5 bases in the middle. The germline CDR1 and CDR2 sequences are SGHVS and FQNEAQ. The CDR3 spans 11 residues. The CDR3 is CASSLTATIYF. In DNA form, the CDR3 reads TGTGCCAGCAGCTTAACAGCCACCATATATTTT.

In nucleotides, the CDR3 is TGTGCCACGTTTACAGGGGGCGACGGCTACACCTTC. Amino acid sequence: CATFTGGDGYTF. The V call is TRBV10-3, the J call TRBJ1-2; 9 bases match TRBD1. The CDR3 length is 12 residues. Germline V gene data show CDR1 as ENHRY and CDR2 as SYGVKD. The V and J ends lost 10 bases and 8 bases, in that order; junction bases with no gene match: 8.

The V and J genes are TRBV6-1 and TRBJ1-1; no reliable D call. CDR3 length equals 15 residues. V was cut by 2 bases and J by 3 bases, with 13 bases left in between. From germline, CDR1 is MNHNS and CDR2 SASEGT. This CDR3 reads CASSELADRDTEAFF. The CDR3 DNA reads TGTGCCAGCAGTGAATTGGCCGACCGGGACACTGAAGCTTTCTTT.

V gene TRBV9 combines with J gene TRBJ1-3, with D possibly TRBD1 on 6 matching bases. The CDR3 sequence is 14 residues long. Germline loops: CDR1 SGDLS, CDR2 YYNGEE. V lost 0 bases and J lost 8, with 12 bases in between. The chain's CDR3 is CASSVAQGADTIYF. CDR3 bases: TGTGCCAGCAGCGTAGCACAGGGAGCGGACACCATATATTTT.

This sequence joins TRBV29-1 and TRBJ1-1, with D possibly matching TRBD1 (5 bases). V was shortened by 0 bases and J by 14 bases, with 16 bases between the two germline ends. The CDR3 is 12 amino acids. The germline gives CDR1 SQVTM, CDR2 ANQGSEA. In nucleotides, the CDR3 is TGCAGCGTTGAAGATCGCAGGGAACTGGGGTTCTTT. As protein: CSVEDRRELGFF.

This chain uses TRBV5-8 with TRBJ2-2; 8 nucleotides line up with TRBD1. The CDR3 totals 15 residues. V trimming: 0 bases; J trimming: 8 bases; junction bases outside the gene matches: 6. CDR1 is SGHTS and CDR2 is YDEGEE in the germline V gene. The DNA of the CDR3 is TGTGCCAGCAGCTTGGACAGGGGGATGACTGGGGAGCTGTTTTTT. Protein sequence: CASSLDRGMTGELFF. Combining the CDR3 with reference TRBV5-8 and TRBJ2-2 gives the whole variable domain EAGVTQSPTHLIKTRGQQATLRCSPISGHTSVYWYQQALGLGLQFLLWYDEGEERNRGNFPPRFSGRQFPNYSSELNVNALELEDSALYLCASSLDRGMTGELFFGEGSRLTVL.

The chain joins TRBV5-1 to TRBJ1-2, with TRBD1 identical over 10 bases. CDR1 is SGHRS and CDR2 is YFSETQ in the germline V gene. The CDR3 is made up of 13 amino acids. V gave up 1 base and J gave up 7 bases; unmatched junction bases: 1. The CDR3 is CASSLRDRGGYTF. The CDR3 nucleotides are TGCGCCAGCAGCTTGAGGGACAGGGGTGGCTACACCTTC. The entire variable domain, with the rest obtained from reference TRBV5-1 and TRBJ1-2, is as follows: KAGVTQTPRYLIKTRGQQVTLSCSPISGHRSVSWYQQTPGQGLQFLFEYFSETQRNKGNFPGRFSGRQFSNSRSEMNVSTLELGDSALYLCASSLRDRGGYTFGSGTRLTVV.

The chain couples TRBV19 to TRBJ2-1, with 7 bases matching TRBD1. V lost 1 base, J lost 0 bases, and 9 bases stayed unmatched. The CDR3 extends over 18 amino acids. Germline V gene sequence: CDR1 LNHDA, CDR2 SQIVND (reference sequence). The CDR3 region has the DNA TGTGCCAGTAGTATAGGGGCCGAACAGGGGATCTCCTACAATGAGCAGTTCTTC. It is translated as CASSIGAEQGISYNEQFF.

This chain uses TRBV7-7 with TRBJ2-5; no reliable D call. Germline CDR1 reads SSHAT; CDR2 reads FNYEAQ (reference sequence). Trimming pared 4 bases from V and 3 bases from J, leaving 15 bases between. CDR3 size: 15 residues. In nucleotides, the CDR3 is TGTGCCAGCAGCTCGAACCCGAGCACCGAAGAGACCCAGTACTTC. It specifies CASSSNPSTEETQYF.